These 19 T cell receptor beta chains were all obtained from the same sample, sequenced in a study of identical twins. TCRdb recomputed calls from the 5' RACE reads with MiXCR, one row per CDR3 protein. This sample has approximately 620,000 distinct CDR3 sequences, with 8.6% found just once. The same data also contributed to another study, on yellow fever vaccine responses in identical twins.

What was sequenced was PBMCs. The receptors here all came from a woman younger than 35 in good health.

The sample holds many counts of this clonotype. The V gene is TRBV10-3, the J gene TRBJ2-7; no clear D. CDR1 is ENHRY, CDR2 SYGVKD, per germline. The CDR3 has 13 residues. Trimming shortened V by 1 base and J by 5 bases, and 9 bases separated the two germline ends. Here the CDR3 reads CAISEYGSNEQYF. Here the CDR3 DNA reads TGTGCCATCAGTGAGTATGGCAGTAACGAGCAGTACTTC.

The chain joins TRBV9 to TRBJ2-1; D not certain. The CDR3 is 15 residues long. V lost 1 base, J lost 8 bases, and 16 bases lay in between. In germline, CDR1 is SGDLS, CDR2 YYNGEE. The CDR3 protein is CASSVSGRLGDEQFF. For the CDR3, the DNA is TGTGCCAGCAGCGTATCCGGGCGATTAGGCGATGAGCAGTTCTTC. Supplemented by reference TRBV9 and TRBJ2-1, the full variable domain reads DSGVTQTPKHLITATGQRVTLRCSPRSGDLSVYWYQQSLDQGLQFLIQYYNGEERAKGNILERFSAQQFPDLHSELNLSSLELGDSALYFCASSVSGRLGDEQFFGPGTRLTVL.

The chain uses TRBV12-3 or TRBV12-4 and TRBJ1-6; 7 bases align to TRBD1. The CDR3 loop spans 13 amino acids. With 6 bases clipped from V and 12 bases from J, the junction kept 8 bases outside the gene matches. The CDR3 sequence is CASRSTGSLPLHF. The DNA of the CDR3 is TGTGCCAGCAGGTCGACAGGGAGTTTACCCCTCCACTTT.

V gene TRBV3-1 combines with J gene TRBJ2-1; tentative D call: TRBD2 (7 bases). Looked up from germline, CDR1 is LGHDT and CDR2 is YNNKEL (reference sequence). The V end lost 4 bases, the J end lost 7 bases, and 17 bases lay between the germline ends. CDR3 length equals 15 residues. CDR3 sequence reads: CASSLTGGALNEQFF. The CDR3 DNA is TGTGCCAGCAGCCTAACGGGGGGCGCGTTAAATGAGCAGTTCTTC.

At least ten counts were recorded for this clonotype. The chain carries TRBV27 and TRBJ2-1; D might be TRBD2 (5 bases). Germline V gives CDR1 MNHEY, CDR2 SMNVEV (reference sequence). This CDR3 spans 18 amino acids. With 6 bases removed from V and 4 bases from J, the gap between germline ends came to 25 bases. The CDR3 loop is CASRDDRASGKPYNEQFF. In nucleotides, the CDR3 is TGTGCCAGCAGGGATGATCGGGCCTCCGGGAAACCATACAATGAGCAGTTCTTC.

This sequence joins TRBV3-1 and TRBJ2-7; 7 bases are shared with TRBD1. Looked up from germline, CDR1 is LGHDT and CDR2 is YNNKEL (reference sequence). J gave up 3 bases and V 0 bases, and 8 bases lay outside the gene matches. The CDR3 extends over 16 amino acids. The CDR3 reads CASSQDRGQVYYEQYF. The CDR3 DNA sequence: TGTGCCAGCAGCCAAGATAGAGGACAGGTCTACTACGAGCAGTACTTC.

This clonotype was counted a few times. J is TRBJ2-7 and V is TRBV4-2; no clear D gene. Germline CDR1 reads LGHNA; CDR2 reads YNFKEQ. Trimming pared 3 bases from V and 3 bases from J, leaving 9 bases between. The CDR3 contains 13 residues. This chain's CDR3 is CASSQNPGYEQYF. DNA for the CDR3: TGTGCCAGCAGCCAGAACCCAGGCTACGAGCAGTACTTC.

This clonotype was observed many times. The V call is TRBV20-1, the J call TRBJ2-1; TRBD2 agrees at 12 bases. V lost 2 bases to trimming and J lost 3 bases; unmatched junction nucleotides: 5. Germline assignment: CDR1 DFQATT and CDR2 SNEGSKA (reference sequence). This CDR3 contains 16 residues. In DNA form, the CDR3 reads TGCAGTGCTAGACTAGCGGGAGGGACTTACTACAATGAGCAGTTCTTC. Its protein product is CSARLAGGTYYNEQFF.

This clonotype was observed at least ten times. The V call is TRBV2, the J call TRBJ2-1; 8 bases match TRBD2. This CDR3 has 15 residues. Trimming cost V 3 bases and J 2 bases; bases outside gene matches: 3. CDR1 SNHLY and CDR2 FYNNEI come from the germline V gene. The CDR3 is CASSDSGTPYNEQFF. DNA of the CDR3: TGTGCCAGCAGTGATAGCGGGACCCCCTACAATGAGCAGTTCTTC.

Many counts were recorded for this clonotype. V gene TRBV6-2 or TRBV6-3 combines with J gene TRBJ2-1; 8 nucleotides agree with TRBD1. Germline values: CDR1 MNHEY, CDR2 SVGEGT. The CDR3 totals 15 residues. The V segment lost 2 bases and the J segment 8 bases; nucleotides outside the gene matches: 8. CDR3 in amino acids: CASSYDDAGGHEQFF. The CDR3 DNA is TGTGCCAGCAGTTACGACGACGCAGGGGGCCATGAGCAGTTCTTC.

In its sample, this clonotype was seen many times. This sequence joins TRBV27 and TRBJ2-1; no clear D gene. Looked up from germline, CDR1 is MNHEY and CDR2 is SMNVEV (reference sequence). The CDR3 loop spans 14 amino acids. V gave up 4 bases and J gave up 4 bases, with 11 bases separating them. As DNA, the CDR3 is TGTGCCAGCAGTTCGATCGGTGCTTACAATGAGCAGTTCTTC. Translating it yields CASSSIGAYNEQFF.

The rearrangement joins TRBV27 to TRBJ2-1; unclear D gene. This CDR3 is built from 15 residues. With 2 bases removed from V and 9 bases from J, the gap between germline ends came to 17 bases. Per germline, CDR1 MNHEY and CDR2 SMNVEV (reference sequence). The CDR3 region is CASSLGLVGLGEQFF. The DNA of the CDR3 is TGTGCCAGCAGTTTAGGGCTAGTGGGGTTAGGTGAGCAGTTCTTC.

This clonotype has a handful of counts. The chain carries TRBV11-1 and TRBJ1-1, with D unclear. CDR1 SGHAT and CDR2 FQDESV come from the germline V gene (reference sequence). The CDR3 totals 14 residues. Trimming cost V 2 bases and J 3 bases, with 10 bases left between them. CDR3 loop: CASSLLFTYTEAFF. The CDR3 coding sequence is TGTGCCAGCAGCTTACTTTTCACGTACACTGAAGCTTTCTTT.

This clonotype came up many times. This chain links TRBV10-3 with TRBJ1-2, with a weak D call TRBD1 (6 bases). Trimming shortened V by 0 bases and J by 9 bases, and 8 bases separated the two germline ends. Germline loops: CDR1 ENHRY, CDR2 SYGVKD. CDR3 size: 12 residues. The CDR3 bases are TGTGCCATCAGTGAGTCGCAGGGGAGCTACACCTTC. Its translation is CAISESQGSYTF.

This clonotype has only a few counts. This chain uses TRBV30 with TRBJ2-5; the D gene is possibly TRBD2 (6 bases). V gave up 2 bases and J gave up 2 bases, with 18 bases separating them. Germline values: CDR1 GTSNPN, CDR2 SVGIG (reference sequence). The CDR3 covers 16 residues. The CDR3 DNA follows: TGTGCCTGGAGTCAGGGCGGAGGTAGCGGACAAGAGACCCAGTACTTC. This encodes CAWSQGGGSGQETQYF.

This clonotype was recorded a few times. This chain joins TRBV6-2 or TRBV6-3 and TRBJ2-7, with TRBD2 matching over 7 bases. The CDR3 has 14 amino acids. The junction had 8 bases not matched to a gene; V was cut back by 6 bases and J by 3 bases. Looked up from germline, CDR1 is MNHEY and CDR2 is SVGEGT. CDR3 sequence (DNA): TGTGCCAGCAGAGACCTAGCGGTCTACTACGAGCAGTACTTC. Translating it yields CASRDLAVYYEQYF.

This clonotype was seen only a few times. The gene calls are TRBV7-3 and TRBJ2-2; TRBD2 aligns across 7 bases. The CDR3 is made up of 15 amino acids. Trimming cost V 1 base and J 3 bases; bases outside gene matches: 2. Per germline, CDR1 SGHTA and CDR2 FQGTGA. DNA for the CDR3: TGTGCCAGCAGCTTAAGTGCGGGGGACACCGGGGAGCTGTTTTTT. Translated, it gives CASSLSAGDTGELFF.

This clonotype was counted between two and nine times. DNA of the CDR3: TGTGCCAGCAGCGCTACTAGCATGTACGAGCAGTACTTC. Protein sequence: CASSATSMYEQYF. The chain is built from TRBV7-2 and TRBJ2-7, with D possibly matching TRBD2 (6 bases). This CDR3 has 13 residues. V lost 5 bases and J lost 4, with 12 bases in between. From germline, CDR1 is SGHTA and CDR2 FQGNSA.

This sequence joins TRBV15 and TRBJ2-3; D possibly matches TRBD1 or TRBD2 (5 bases each). The germline gives CDR1 LNHNV, CDR2 YYDKDF (reference sequence). The CDR3 is 17 residues long. Between the trimmed V and J ends, which lost 0 bases and 2 bases, there was a span of 15 bases. Written as DNA, the CDR3 is TGTGCCACCAGCAGAGAGCAGGGAAGGGAGTACACAGATACGCAGTATTTT. It is translated as CATSREQGREYTDTQYF.